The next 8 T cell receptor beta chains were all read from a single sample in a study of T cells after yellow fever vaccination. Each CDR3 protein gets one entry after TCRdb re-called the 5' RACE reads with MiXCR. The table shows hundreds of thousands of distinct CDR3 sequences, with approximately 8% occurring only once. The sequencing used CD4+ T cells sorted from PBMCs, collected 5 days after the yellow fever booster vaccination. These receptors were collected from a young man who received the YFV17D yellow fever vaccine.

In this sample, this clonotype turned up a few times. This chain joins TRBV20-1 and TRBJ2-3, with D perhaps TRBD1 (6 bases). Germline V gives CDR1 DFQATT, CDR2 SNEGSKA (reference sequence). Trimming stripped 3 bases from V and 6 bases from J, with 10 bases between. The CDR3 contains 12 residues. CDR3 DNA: TGCAGTGCTAGTGTGAGGGGGGATACGCAGTATTTT. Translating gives CSASVRGDTQYF.

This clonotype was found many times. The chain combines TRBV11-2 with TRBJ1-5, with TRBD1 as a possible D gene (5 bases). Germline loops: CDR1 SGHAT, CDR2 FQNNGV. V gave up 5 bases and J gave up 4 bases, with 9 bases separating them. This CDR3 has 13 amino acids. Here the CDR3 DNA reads TGTGCCAGCAGCCAACAGGCTAATCAGCCCCAGCATTTT. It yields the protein CASSQQANQPQHF.

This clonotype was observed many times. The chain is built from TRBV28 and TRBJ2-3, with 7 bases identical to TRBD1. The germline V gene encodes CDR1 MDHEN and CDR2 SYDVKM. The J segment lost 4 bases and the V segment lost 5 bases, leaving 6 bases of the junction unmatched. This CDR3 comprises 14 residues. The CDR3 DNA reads TGTGCCAGCAGTATCTTACAGGGGTCAGATACGCAGTATTTT. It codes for CASSILQGSDTQYF. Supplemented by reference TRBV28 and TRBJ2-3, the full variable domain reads DVKVTQSSRYLVKRTGEKVFLECVQDMDHENMFWYRQDPGLGLRLIYFSYDVKMKEKGDIPEGYSVSREKKERFSLILESASTNQTSMYLCASSILQGSDTQYFGPGTRLTVL.

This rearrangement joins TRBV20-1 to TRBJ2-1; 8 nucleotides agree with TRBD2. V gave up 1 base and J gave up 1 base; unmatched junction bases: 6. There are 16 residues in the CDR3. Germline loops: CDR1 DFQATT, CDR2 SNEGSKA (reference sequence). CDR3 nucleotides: TGCAGTGCTAGAGCATCCACTAGCGGTTCCTACAATGAGCAGTTCTTC. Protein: CSARASTSGSYNEQFF.

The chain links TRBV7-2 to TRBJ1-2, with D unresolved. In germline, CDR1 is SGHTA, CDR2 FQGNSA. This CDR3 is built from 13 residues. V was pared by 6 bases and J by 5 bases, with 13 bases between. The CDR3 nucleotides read TGTGCCAGCAGTATAGTGGAACTATATGGCTACACCTTC. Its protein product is CASSIVELYGYTF.

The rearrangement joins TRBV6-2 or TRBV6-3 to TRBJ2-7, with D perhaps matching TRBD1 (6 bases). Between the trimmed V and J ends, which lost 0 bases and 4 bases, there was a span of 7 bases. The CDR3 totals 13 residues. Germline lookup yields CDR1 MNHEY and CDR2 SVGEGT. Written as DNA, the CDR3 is TGTGCCAGCAGTTACTCTACAGGGTACGAGCAGTACGTC. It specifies CASSYSTGYEQYV.

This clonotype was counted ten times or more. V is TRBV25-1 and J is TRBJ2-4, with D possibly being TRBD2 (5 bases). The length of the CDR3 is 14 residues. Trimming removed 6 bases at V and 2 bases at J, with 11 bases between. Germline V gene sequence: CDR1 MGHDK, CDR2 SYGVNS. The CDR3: CASSSPGSKNIQYF. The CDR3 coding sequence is TGTGCCAGCAGCAGTCCGGGGTCCAAAAACATTCAGTACTTC.

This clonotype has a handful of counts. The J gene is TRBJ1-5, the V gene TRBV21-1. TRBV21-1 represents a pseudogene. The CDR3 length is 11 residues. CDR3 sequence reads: CASSYNQPQHF. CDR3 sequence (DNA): TGTGCCAGCAGCTACAATCAGCCCCAGCATTTT.